One sample yielded the 7 T cell receptor beta chains listed below, sequenced in a study of T-cell reconstitution after alpha-beta-depleted transplantation in children. It was with unique molecular identifiers that the TCRbeta library was prepared. TCRdb fed the PCR reads into MiXCR, producing one record per CDR3 protein. The sample lists approximately 640,000 distinct CDR3 sequences, roughly 15% occurring once. Source: PBMCs from the stem cell graft donor, taken from the stem cell graft. These receptors came from a human donor who donated a stem cell graft to a child with acute myeloid leukemia.

A word on this clonotype: Relative to the germline gene, one junction end is altered; a read error may explain this. The chain recombines TRBV7-9 with TRBJ1-1; TRBD1 aligns across 9 bases. CDR1 is SEHNR and CDR2 is FQNEAQ in the germline V gene (reference sequence). The CDR3 contains 15 residues. CDR3 DNA sequence: TGTGCCAGCAGCTCCTCCGGGACAGGGAACCCTGAAGCTTTCTTT. Translation gives CASSSSGTGNPEAFF.

This clonotype was seen a few times. The chain links TRBV7-2 to TRBJ1-1; 8 bases match TRBD1. J lost 7 bases, V lost 1 base, and 5 bases had no gene match. Germline V lookup: CDR1 SGHTA, CDR2 FQGNSA. This CDR3 has 14 amino acids. Here the CDR3 reads CASSLGQGRDEAFF. In DNA form, the CDR3 reads TGTGCCAGCAGCTTAGGACAGGGGCGCGATGAAGCTTTCTTT. The variable domain in full, completed from reference TRBV7-2 and TRBJ1-1, reads GAGVSQSPSNKVTEKGKDVELRCDPISGHTALYWYRQSLGQGLEFLIYFQGNSAPDKSGLPSDRFSAERTGGSVSTLTIQRTQQEDSAVYLCASSLGQGRDEAFFGQGTRLTVV.

The V and J genes are TRBV7-9 and TRBJ2-7; D might be TRBD1 or TRBD2, each matching 5 bases. CDR1 and CDR2 (germline): SEHNR, FQNEAQ (reference sequence). CDR3 length: 16 residues. Trimming cost V 5 bases and J 2 bases, with 19 bases left between them. The CDR3 here is CASSPPPGTPTYEQYF. DNA of the CDR3: TGTGCCAGCAGCCCGCCGCCTGGGACGCCAACCTACGAGCAGTACTTC.

The CDR3, as DNA: TGTGCCAGCGGACTAGCGGGGGGGCTTGATACGCAGTATTTT. It is translated as CASGLAGGLDTQYF. This chain links TRBV12-3 or TRBV12-4 with TRBJ2-3; 15 positions match TRBD2. The V and J ends lost 8 bases and 6 bases, in that order; junction bases with no gene match: 3. The length of the CDR3 is 14 residues.

The chain recombines TRBV7-2 with TRBJ1-1; D call uncertain. The V end was cut by 6 bases, the J end by 4 bases, with 15 bases between. CDR1 is SGHTA and CDR2 is FQGNSA in the germline V gene. The CDR3 totals 14 residues. The CDR3 DNA reads as TGTGCCAGCAGACCGAGGGAGGGTGGCACTGAAGCTTTCTTT. Its translation: CASRPREGGTEAFF.

The chain couples TRBV29-1 to TRBJ1-5; D remains unclear. CDR1 and CDR2 from the germline V gene are SQVTM and ANQGSEA. CDR3 size: 10 residues. V lost 6 bases to trimming and J lost 8 bases, with 8 bases between them. The CDR3 spells CSVTTEPQHF. The CDR3 DNA sequence: TGCAGCGTCACGACGGAGCCCCAGCATTTT.

This clonotype showed up many times. CDR3 residues: CSARDINTEAFF. CDR3 DNA sequence: TGCAGCGCCCGGGACATAAACACTGAAGCTTTCTTT. The chain joins TRBV29-1 to TRBJ1-1; TRBD1 might be the D (6 bases). The germline V gene encodes CDR1 SQVTM and CDR2 ANQGSEA. The CDR3 loop spans 12 amino acids. The germline V and J ends were trimmed by 7 bases and 2 bases, with 11 bases remaining between them.